The 20 T cell receptor beta chains below all came from one sample that was sequenced in a study of cytomegalovirus exposure and HLA in healthy donors. PCR used 60 Vbeta primers and 13 Jbeta primers. Assay used: immunoSEQ multiplex PCR; TCRdb lists only in-frame clones, some missing. The sample shows roughly 120,000 clones, under 80% of them seen only once. Sequenced sample: PBMCs. These receptors were collected from a woman in her thirties or forties in good health and CMV-seropositive.

Only a few counts were recorded for this clone. The gene calls are TRBV25-1 and TRBJ1-2; 9 bases match TRBD1. Per the germline V gene, CDR1 is MGHDK and CDR2 is SYGVNS. This CDR3 has 12 residues. Trimming removed 4 bases from V and 8 bases from J; junction bases left unmatched: 2. CDR3 sequence (DNA): TGTGCCAGCAGTGGGACAGGGGTCGGCTACACCTTC. Its protein product is CASSGTGVGYTF.

The rearrangement uses TRBV28 and TRBJ2-2, with D perhaps matching TRBD1 (6 bases). The CDR3 covers 14 residues. CDR1 and CDR2 (germline): MDHEN, SYDVKM. The ends were cut back, 1 base at V and 7 bases at J, with 10 bases in the middle. The chain's CDR3 is CASSLSGEIGELFF. CDR3 DNA sequence: TGTGCCAGCAGTTTATCAGGGGAAATCGGGGAGCTGTTTTTT.

The sample holds one count of this clone. J is TRBJ2-5 and V is TRBV30; possible D gene TRBD2, 5 bases. The CDR3 spans 13 residues. Trimming left V 2 bases short and J 5 bases short, with 12 bases between. Germline-derived CDR1 and CDR2 are GTSNPN and SVGIG (reference sequence). In DNA, the CDR3 is TGTGCCTGGAGTAGGGCCTGGAGGGAGACCCAGTACTTC. Its protein product is CAWSRAWRETQYF.

The chain couples TRBV6-1 to TRBJ2-7; the D gene is possibly TRBD1 (7 bases). CDR3 length: 15 residues. The germline V gene encodes CDR1 MNHNS and CDR2 SASEGT. Deletions cut 8 bases from V and 2 bases from J, with 19 bases between. CDR3 in DNA: TGTGCCAGCGGAGGAGGGGGCAGGAACACCTACGAGCAGTACTTC. Protein sequence: CASGGGGRNTYEQYF.

V gene TRBV7-2 combines with J gene TRBJ2-7, with 13 positions matching TRBD2. This CDR3 region has 18 residues. Germline CDR1 and CDR2: SGHTA and FQGNSA. J gave up 7 bases and V 4 bases, and 16 bases lay outside the gene matches. CDR3 bases: TGTGCCAGCAGCTCAGGGACTAGCGGGGACCTAAAACGCGGTGAGCAGTACTTC. It translates to CASSSGTSGDLKRGEQYF.

The rearrangement uses TRBV5-1 and TRBJ2-7; 10 bases are a match to TRBD2. The CDR3 has 15 residues. The trim removed 4 bases at V and 1 base at J, leaving 5 bases unmatched. The germline gives CDR1 SGHRS, CDR2 YFSETQ. The CDR3 protein is CASSPGLAESYEQYF. The CDR3 DNA is TGCGCCAGCAGCCCTGGACTAGCGGAATCCTACGAGCAGTACTTC. Full variable domain (missing parts from reference TRBV5-1 and TRBJ2-7): KAGVTQTPRYLIKTRGQQVTLSCSPISGHRSVSWYQQTPGQGLQFLFEYFSETQRNKGNFPGRFSGRQFSNSRSEMNVSTLELGDSALYLCASSPGLAESYEQYFGPGTRLTVT.

V gene TRBV5-6 combines with J gene TRBJ1-1; TRBD1 matches 8 bases. The CDR3 spans 14 residues. V was clipped by 4 bases and J by 6 bases; unmatched bases: 8. CDR1 and CDR2 (germline): SGHDT, YYEEEE. The CDR3 spells CASSPTGAEAEAFF. In DNA form, the CDR3 reads TGTGCCAGCAGCCCGACAGGGGCAGAAGCTGAAGCTTTCTTT.

The chain recombines TRBV28 with TRBJ1-5, with D unresolved. V was shortened by 6 bases and J by 7 bases, with 13 bases between the two germline ends. CDR1 is MDHEN and CDR2 is SYDVKM in the germline V gene. The CDR3 runs to 13 residues. Here the CDR3 reads CASSNNPGQPQHF. The CDR3 region has the DNA TGTGCCAGCAGCAACAACCCAGGCCAGCCCCAGCATTTT. Full variable domain (missing parts from reference TRBV28 and TRBJ1-5): DVKVTQSSRYLVKRTGEKVFLECVQDMDHENMFWYRQDPGLGLRLIYFSYDVKMKEKGDIPEGYSVSREKKERFSLILESASTNQTSMYLCASSNNPGQPQHFGDGTRLSIL.

This clone has just one count. The J gene is TRBJ2-5, the V gene TRBV2; D unresolved. The CDR3 contains 14 residues. V was clipped by 7 bases and J by 5 bases, with 17 bases between them. CDR1 and CDR2 from the germline V gene are SNHLY and FYNNEI. The DNA of the CDR3 is TGTGCCAGCACGGGTAGCATTCGCGGCGAGACCCAGTACTTC. Protein product: CASTGSIRGETQYF.

Only a few counts were recorded for this clone. This rearrangement joins TRBV30 to TRBJ1-3; TRBD1 aligns across 9 bases. Unmatched junction bases numbered 16, after V lost 0 bases and J lost 1 base. The V gene's germline CDR1 is GTSNPN and CDR2 SVGIG (reference sequence). The CDR3 has 20 amino acids. The CDR3 sequence is CAWSVQGTGKELMSGNTIYF. The CDR3 DNA follows: TGTGCCTGGAGTGTACAAGGGACAGGGAAAGAATTGATGTCTGGAAACACCATATATTTT.

The V call is TRBV6-1, the J call TRBJ2-1; D perhaps matches TRBD2 (6 bases). The V end was cut by 2 bases, the J end by 10 bases, with 6 bases between. The CDR3 has 11 amino acids. The germline V gene encodes CDR1 MNHNS and CDR2 SASEGT. This CDR3 is CASSEREEQFF. The CDR3 nucleotides are TGTGCCAGCAGTGAACGGGAGGAGCAGTTCTTC.

J is TRBJ2-3 and V is TRBV11-3; D may be TRBD1 (5 bases). The CDR3 loop spans 18 amino acids. Germline CDR1 reads SGHNT; CDR2 reads YENEEA. V shed 1 base and J shed 4 bases, with 21 bases lying between them. CDR3 nucleotide sequence: TGTGCCAGCAGCTTAGGCCTCGCCCCGGGCAGGGCCTCAGATACGCAGTATTTT. Amino acids: CASSLGLAPGRASDTQYF.

The gene calls are TRBV7-9 and TRBJ2-2; 7 positions agree with TRBD1. V trimming: 5 bases; J trimming: 0 bases; junction bases outside the gene matches: 9. From germline, CDR1 is SEHNR and CDR2 FQNEAQ (reference sequence). The CDR3 has 17 amino acids. The CDR3, as DNA: TGTGCCAGCAGCGGGACAGCAAAAGACGCGAACACCGGGGAGCTGTTTTTT. This codes for CASSGTAKDANTGELFF.

With respect to this clone: Other DNA variants within this sample encode the same CDR3. The rearrangement uses TRBV9 and TRBJ2-1, with D maybe TRBD2 (6 bases). Trimming took 2 bases from V and 0 from J, leaving 12 bases between them. The CDR3 length is 16 residues. Per the germline V gene, CDR1 is SGDLS and CDR2 is YYNGEE. In DNA, the CDR3 is TGTGCCAGCAGCGTTCAAGCGGGTCGCTCCTACAATGAGCAGTTCTTC. It encodes CASSVQAGRSYNEQFF.

The sample holds a few counts of this clone. The genes are TRBV5-1 and TRBJ1-3; D is uncertain. Deletions cut 0 bases from V and 1 base from J, with 5 bases between. Germline-derived CDR1 and CDR2 are SGHRS and YFSETQ. The CDR3 sequence is 14 residues long. The CDR3 region has the DNA TGCGCCAGCAGCTTGGCAGCGTCTGGAAACACCATATATTTT. Its protein product is CASSLAASGNTIYF. Filled out from reference TRBV5-1 and TRBJ1-3, the complete variable domain reads KAGVTQTPRYLIKTRGQQVTLSCSPISGHRSVSWYQQTPGQGLQFLFEYFSETQRNKGNFPGRFSGRQFSNSRSEMNVSTLELGDSALYLCASSLAASGNTIYFGEGSWLTVV.

In this sample, this clone turned up a few times. CDR3: CASSFGPGGDEKLFF. CDR3 nucleotides: TGTGCCAGCAGCTTCGGTCCGGGCGGGGATGAAAAACTGTTTTTT. The genes are TRBV5-6 and TRBJ1-4; D gene uncertain. Germline lookup yields CDR1 SGHDT and CDR2 YYEEEE. CDR3 size: 15 residues. With 2 bases removed from V and 6 bases from J, the gap between germline ends came to 14 bases.

This chain joins TRBV27 and TRBJ2-1; 10 nucleotides line up with TRBD2. In germline, CDR1 is MNHEY, CDR2 SMNVEV (reference sequence). CDR3 length equals 19 residues. The V segment lost 5 bases and the J segment 3 bases; nucleotides outside the gene matches: 16. This chain's CDR3 is CASSPLEIAGGHIYNEQFF. CDR3 coding DNA: TGTGCCAGCAGTCCCCTCGAGATAGCGGGAGGACACATCTACAATGAGCAGTTCTTC.

The chain employs TRBV19 and TRBJ1-5; D ambiguous. Trimming pared 4 bases from V and 0 bases from J, leaving 13 bases between. The CDR3 totals 16 residues. CDR1 LNHDA and CDR2 SQIVND come from the germline V gene (reference sequence). The CDR3 DNA follows: TGTGCCAGTAGTAGCGGACTAATCAATAGCAATCAGCCCCAGCATTTT. Translating gives CASSSGLINSNQPQHF.

On this clone itself: This sample also contains other DNA sequences that code for the same CDR3. The chain combines TRBV15 with TRBJ1-2; weak D call: TRBD1 (5 bases). The V end lost 1 base, the J end lost 4 bases, and 10 bases lay between the germline ends. Germline V gene lookup returns CDR1 LNHNV and CDR2 YYDKDF (reference sequence). This CDR3 has 14 amino acids. CDR3 in amino acids: CATSRGGVGYGYTF. The CDR3 DNA sequence: TGTGCCACCAGCAGAGGGGGGGTGGGCTATGGCTACACCTTC.

This sequence joins TRBV10-3 and TRBJ1-2; possible D gene TRBD1, 6 bases. Germline lookup yields CDR1 ENHRY and CDR2 SYGVKD. The length of the CDR3 is 16 residues. Trimming left V 2 bases short and J 6 bases short, with 19 bases between. The CDR3 protein is CAISEAGGPLGNGYTF. CDR3 nucleotide sequence: TGTGCCATCAGTGAGGCCGGGGGGCCCCTAGGGAATGGCTACACCTTC.